Listed below are T cell receptor beta chains from one sample, sequenced in a study of blood T cell repertoires in COVID-19. Generated by immunoSEQ multiplex PCR, the TCRdb table keeps only in-frame clones and is missing some. The sample carries approximately 170,000 clones, around 81% recorded once. The sample consisted of peripheral blood. These receptors all come from a man aged 55 to 70 with active or convalescent COVID-19. Each CDR3 is given with its conserved first and last residue. Fields, in order: clone size, J gene, D gene, V gene, CDR3 protein, CDR3 DNA. D genes are given only for firm matches. Some rows mark clone size as missing; the rest say once, few, many or name a class of expanded clone.

once,TRBJ2-5,TRBD2,TRBV12-3/TRBV12-4,CASSVAGQETQYF,TGTGCCAGCAGTGTAGCGGGGCAGGAGACCCAGTACTTC
.,TRBJ1-6,TRBD1,TRBV5-6,CASSLQGVDSPLHF,TGTGCCAGCAGCTTGCAGGGGGTAGATTCACCCCTCCACTTT
.,TRBJ1-2,TRBD1,TRBV5-1,CASSPGQGAARGSGYTF,TGCGCCAGCAGCCCGGGACAGGGGGCGGCCCGAGGCTCTGGCTACACCTTC
.,TRBJ2-7,.,TRBV10-3,CAISESSLGVSYEQYF,TGTGCCATCAGTGAGTCCTCCTTAGGGGTTTCCTACGAGCAGTACTTC
.,TRBJ2-7,.,TRBV11-2,CASSFGDSFYEQYF,TGTGCCAGCAGCTTTGGTGACAGCTTCTACGAGCAGTACTTC
many,TRBJ2-7,.,TRBV6-1,CASSERIRESPTYEQYF,TGTGCCAGCAGTGAAAGGATCCGGGAGTCCCCTACCTACGAGCAGTACTTC
.,TRBJ2-1,.,TRBV6-5,CASSPSSYEQFF,TGTGCCAGCAGTCCCAGTAGCTATGAGCAGTTCTTC
.,TRBJ2-3,TRBD1,TRBV2,CASSGPQGASTDTQYF,TGTGCCAGCAGCGGACCCCAGGGGGCGAGCACAGATACGCAGTATTTT
.,TRBJ2-5,.,TRBV6-6,CASRGQGLPEETQYF,TGTGCCAGCAGGGGGCAGGGGCTCCCCGAGGAGACCCAGTACTTC
.,TRBJ1-1,TRBD1,TRBV6-5,CASSYATGVGEAFF,TGTGCCAGCAGTTACGCCACAGGGGTCGGTGAAGCTTTCTTT
.,TRBJ2-3,.,TRBV18,CASSPRKLGGADTQYF,TGTGCCAGCTCACCACGTAAATTGGGAGGCGCAGATACGCAGTATTTT
.,TRBJ2-3,TRBD1,TRBV9,CASSVGTGSTDTQYF,TGTGCCAGCAGCGTGGGGACAGGGAGCACAGATACGCAGTATTTT
.,TRBJ2-3,TRBD2,TRBV7-9,CASSRKTTSGGPPDTQYF,TGTGCCAGCAGCCGAAAAACGACTAGCGGTGGGCCCCCAGATACGCAGTATTTT
.,TRBJ2-3,.,TRBV25-1,CASSDPFTDTQYF,TGTGCCAGCAGTGATCCCTTCACAGATACGCAGTATTTT
.,TRBJ1-2,.,TRBV2,CASSDGSNSWGYTF,TGTGCCAGCAGCGACGGGAGTAATTCGTGGGGCTACACCTTC
.,TRBJ2-1,.,TRBV2,CASSEEGAWYEQFF,TGTGCCAGCAGTGAAGAAGGGGCGTGGTATGAGCAGTTCTTC
.,TRBJ2-5,TRBD1,TRBV10-3,CAISLGTGGIETQYF,TGTGCCATCAGTTTGGGGACAGGGGGTATAGAGACCCAGTACTTC
once,TRBJ1-5,TRBD1,TRBV19,CASSVGQGVRQPQHF,TGTGCCAGTAGTGTCGGACAGGGGGTGCGGCAGCCCCAGCATTTT
.,TRBJ2-4,TRBD2,TRBV7-3,CASSSSGTSGRQYF,TGTGCCAGCAGCTCCTCCGGGACTAGCGGTCGTCAGTACTTC
.,TRBJ1-3,.,TRBV6-5,CASSREGAGGNTIYF,TGTGCCAGCAGCAGAGAGGGCGCGGGTGGAAACACCATATATTTT
.,TRBJ1-2,TRBD1,TRBV29-1,CSVEDVPWTGNYGYTF,TGCAGCGTTGAAGATGTTCCCTGGACAGGCAACTATGGCTACACCTTC
.,TRBJ1-1,TRBD1,TRBV7-6,CASSSTPGQGNEAFF,TGTGCCAGCAGCTCTACCCCGGGACAGGGGAATGAAGCTTTCTTT
.,TRBJ2-1,.,TRBV14,CASRPTTGISSYNEQFF,TGTGCCAGCAGACCAACTACAGGGATTAGCTCCTACAATGAGCAGTTCTTC
.,TRBJ2-7,TRBD2,TRBV11-2,CASSLDPGGPYEQYF,TGTGCCAGCAGCTTAGATCCGGGGGGTCCTTACGAGCAGTACTTC
.,TRBJ1-1,TRBD1,TRBV19,CASSKVTGGNTEAFF,TGTGCCAGTAGTAAGGTGACAGGGGGCAACACTGAAGCTTTCTTT
.,TRBJ2-3,.,TRBV7-2,CASSPSGYSTDTQYF,TGTGCCAGCAGCCCCTCGGGATATAGCACAGATACGCAGTATTTT
.,TRBJ2-2,.,TRBV3-1/TRBV3-2,CASSQIQGGTGELFF,TGTGCCAGCAGCCAAATCCAGGGAGGCACCGGGGAGCTGTTTTTT
.,TRBJ1-2,TRBD1,TRBV5-4,CASSAGQGPNYGYTF,TGTGCCAGCAGCGCGGGACAGGGACCTAACTATGGCTACACCTTC
.,TRBJ1-6,TRBD1,TRBV2,CASSAGTGGYSPLHF,TGTGCCAGCAGCGCTGGGACAGGGGGCTACTCACCCCTCCACTTT
.,TRBJ1-3,.,TRBV5-6,CASSSISGNTIYF,TGTGCCAGCAGCTCAATCTCTGGAAACACCATATATTTT
.,TRBJ2-7,TRBD1,TRBV2,CASSEQGTGTYEQYF,TGTGCCAGCAGTGAACAAGGGACAGGGACCTACGAGCAGTACTTC
.,TRBJ1-1,.,TRBV7-8,CASSLQTANTEAFF,TGTGCCAGCAGCTTACAGACAGCGAACACTGAAGCTTTCTTT
few,TRBJ1-5,.,TRBV6-6,CASSYSVGGRDQHF,TGTGCCAGCAGTTACTCAGTGGGGGGAAGGGACCAGCATTTT
.,TRBJ2-5,TRBD2,TRBV11-2,CASSPESGVAETQYF,TGTGCCAGCAGCCCGGAGAGCGGGGTAGCAGAGACCCAGTACTTC
.,TRBJ1-4,.,TRBV15,CATSRDLTGKLFF,TGTGCCACCAGCAGAGACCTAACAGGGAAACTGTTTTTT
.,TRBJ1-6,.,TRBV6-6,CASSPEGGTSYNSPLHF,TGTGCCAGCAGTCCCGAGGGGGGGACCTCCTATAATTCACCCCTCCACTTT
.,TRBJ1-4,TRBD1,TRBV5-1,CASSPDRGVEKLFF,TGCGCCAGCAGCCCGGACAGGGGTGTTGAAAAACTGTTTTTT
once,TRBJ1-3,.,TRBV28,CASTPGGIRYTIYF,TGTGCCAGCACGCCTGGGGGGATTCGGTACACCATATATTTT
.,TRBJ2-7,TRBD1,TRBV11-2,CASSRGTGDLYEQYF,TGTGCCAGCAGCAGGGGGACAGGGGATCTCTACGAGCAGTACTTC
.,TRBJ1-5,.,TRBV3-1/TRBV3-2,CASSRDTETSPQHF,TGTGCCAGCAGCCGGGACACCGAAACCTCTCCCCAGCATTTT
.,TRBJ2-3,.,TRBV15,CATSTRGGEEDTQYF,TGTGCCACCAGCACGAGGGGGGGCGAAGAAGATACGCAGTATTTT
.,TRBJ1-4,.,TRBV5-4,CASSTPGSEKLFF,TGTGCCAGCAGCACGCCGGGATCCGAAAAACTGTTTTTT
.,TRBJ2-7,TRBD1,TRBV4-1,CASSQDGTGLREQYF,TGCGCCAGCAGCCAGGACGGGACAGGGCTAAGGGAGCAGTACTTC
.,TRBJ2-1,.,TRBV5-8,CASRHRVHNEQFF,TGTGCCAGCAGGCACCGGGTCCACAATGAGCAGTTCTTC
.,TRBJ2-5,TRBD1,TRBV5-1,CASSLMLNTGGGETQYF,TGCGCCAGCAGCTTGATGCTCAACACAGGGGGAGGTGAGACCCAGTACTTC
.,TRBJ1-1,.,TRBV9,CASSDSTSGGTEAFF,TGTGCCAGCAGCGACTCCACCTCGGGGGGTACTGAAGCTTTCTTT
.,TRBJ2-7,.,TRBV19,CASSKESSSYEQYF,TGTGCCAGTAGTAAGGAGTCAAGTTCCTACGAGCAGTACTTC
once,TRBJ2-3,TRBD1,TRBV6-5,CASTMDRNTDTQYF,TGTGCCAGCACCATGGACAGGAACACAGATACGCAGTATTTT
.,TRBJ2-3,TRBD1,TRBV5-1,CASSLSGQVSTDTQYF,TGCGCCAGCAGCTTGAGCGGACAGGTTAGCACAGATACGCAGTATTTT
.,TRBJ1-2,TRBD1,TRBV29-1,CSVDRQGQNYGYTF,TGCAGCGTGGACCGACAGGGGCAGAACTATGGCTACACCTTC
.,TRBJ2-1,TRBD2,TRBV7-2,CASSLWEAGYGEQFF,TGTGCCAGCAGCCTCTGGGAAGCGGGATACGGTGAGCAGTTCTTC
.,TRBJ1-1,.,TRBV5-1,CASSLNSMNTEAFF,TGCGCCAGCAGCTTAAACAGTATGAACACTGAAGCTTTCTTT
.,TRBJ1-4,.,TRBV19,CASSTLLLTEKLFF,TGTGCCAGTAGTACCCTCCTCCTAACCGAAAAACTGTTTTTT